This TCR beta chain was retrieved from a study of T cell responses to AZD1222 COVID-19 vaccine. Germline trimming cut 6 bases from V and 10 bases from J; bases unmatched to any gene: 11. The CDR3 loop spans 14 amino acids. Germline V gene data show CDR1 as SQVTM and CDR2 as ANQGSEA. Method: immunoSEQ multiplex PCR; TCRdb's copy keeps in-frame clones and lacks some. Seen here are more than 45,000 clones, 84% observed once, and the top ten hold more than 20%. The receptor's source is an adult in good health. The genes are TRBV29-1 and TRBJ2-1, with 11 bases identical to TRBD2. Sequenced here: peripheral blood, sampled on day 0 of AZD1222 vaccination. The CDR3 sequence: CSVVAGGVEGEQFF. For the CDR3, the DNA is TGCAGCGTCGTAGCGGGAGGGGTTGAGGGCGAGCAGTTCTTC.